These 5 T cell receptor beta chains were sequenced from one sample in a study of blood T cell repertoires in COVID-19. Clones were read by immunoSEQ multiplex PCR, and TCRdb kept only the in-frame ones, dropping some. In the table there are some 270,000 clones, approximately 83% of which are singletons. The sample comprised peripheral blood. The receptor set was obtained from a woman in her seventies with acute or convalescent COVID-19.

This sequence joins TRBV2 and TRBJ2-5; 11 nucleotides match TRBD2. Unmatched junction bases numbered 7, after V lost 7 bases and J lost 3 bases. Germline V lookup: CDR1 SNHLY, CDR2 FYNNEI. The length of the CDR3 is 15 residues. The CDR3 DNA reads TGTGCCAGCAAGAGGGAGGGACTAGCGGAAGAGACCCAGTACTTC. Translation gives CASKREGLAEETQYF.

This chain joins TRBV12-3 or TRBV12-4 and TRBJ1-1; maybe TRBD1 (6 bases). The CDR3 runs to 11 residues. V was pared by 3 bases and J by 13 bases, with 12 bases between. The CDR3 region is CASSLGGHGFF. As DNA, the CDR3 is TGTGCCAGCAGTTTGGGGGGGCATGGTTTCTTT.

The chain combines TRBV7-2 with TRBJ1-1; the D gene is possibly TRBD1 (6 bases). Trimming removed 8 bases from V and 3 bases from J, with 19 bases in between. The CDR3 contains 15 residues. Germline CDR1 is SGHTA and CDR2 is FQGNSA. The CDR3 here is CASERGRGYYTEAFF. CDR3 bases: TGTGCCAGCGAGAGGGGGAGGGGCTACTACACTGAAGCTTTCTTT.

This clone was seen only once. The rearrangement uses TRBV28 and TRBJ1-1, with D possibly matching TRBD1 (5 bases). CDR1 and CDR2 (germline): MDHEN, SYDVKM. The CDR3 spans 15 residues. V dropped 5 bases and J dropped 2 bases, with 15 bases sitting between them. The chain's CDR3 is CASSLGGVVNTEAFF. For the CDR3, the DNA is TGTGCCAGCAGTCTGGGGGGGGTTGTTAACACTGAAGCTTTCTTT.

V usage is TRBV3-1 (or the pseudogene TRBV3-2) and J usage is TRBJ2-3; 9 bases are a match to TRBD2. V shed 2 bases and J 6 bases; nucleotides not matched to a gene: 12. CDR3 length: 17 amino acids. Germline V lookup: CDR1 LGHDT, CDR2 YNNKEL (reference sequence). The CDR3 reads CASSQSRTSVRVDTQYF. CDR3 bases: TGTGCCAGCAGCCAATCTCGGACTAGCGTCCGTGTGGATACGCAGTATTTT.